The 13 T cell receptor beta chains given below trace back to one sample, sequenced in a study of T cell repertoires in cytomegalovirus infection. MiXCR was run by TCRdb on the reads, yielding one entry per CDR3 protein. This table holds around 280,000 distinct CDR3 sequences, approximately 14% found once. The sample consisted of PBMCs. The receptors originated from a human donor in good health (CMV status not recorded). Some clones in this sample may be carry-over from other donors' samples.

This clonotype was found many times. The chain combines TRBV27 with TRBJ2-3; the match to TRBD2 covers 11 bases. Germline V gene data show CDR1 as MNHEY and CDR2 as SMNVEV (reference sequence). The junction had 10 bases not matched to a gene; V was cut back by 4 bases and J by 4 bases. The CDR3 covers 17 residues. This chain's CDR3 is CASSSFRGSGGADTQYF. The CDR3 nucleotides read TGTGCCAGCAGTTCCTTCCGCGGTAGCGGGGGGGCAGATACGCAGTATTTT.

There are many counts of this clonotype. The chain is built from TRBV5-4 and TRBJ2-1; D unclear. The germline V gene has CDR1 SGHNT and CDR2 YYREEE (reference sequence). V was pared by 0 bases and J by 3 bases, with 7 bases between. This CDR3 has 14 amino acids. CDR3 region: CASSLDSLYNEQFF. DNA of the CDR3: TGTGCCAGCAGCTTGGACTCGCTCTACAATGAGCAGTTCTTC.

The rearrangement joins TRBV29-1 to TRBJ2-2, with D perhaps given as TRBD1 or TRBD2 (5 bases each). The germline V and J ends were trimmed by 4 bases and 4 bases, with 7 bases remaining between them. The CDR3 has 12 amino acids. Germline CDR1 SQVTM, CDR2 ANQGSEA. Written as DNA, the CDR3 is TGCAGCGTTGTTGGGGGCACCGGGGAGCTGTTTTTT. Translated: CSVVGGTGELFF.

This clonotype has a count of ten or more. The genes are TRBV14 and TRBJ1-1; D ambiguous. The CDR3 runs 15 residues. V was trimmed by 2 bases and J by 7 bases, leaving 17 bases between them. Germline assignment: CDR1 SGHDN and CDR2 FVKESK. The CDR3 reads CASSQLNTASREAFF. In DNA, the CDR3 is TGTGCCAGCAGCCAACTAAATACTGCGAGCCGTGAAGCTTTCTTT.

This clonotype appeared many times. The chain recombines TRBV10-3 with TRBJ1-6; weak D call: TRBD1 (6 bases). CDR3 length: 14 residues. Germline V lookup: CDR1 ENHRY, CDR2 SYGVKD. Trimming removed 9 bases at V and 7 bases at J, with 16 bases between. The CDR3 region is CAIRGAVDNSPLHF. The CDR3, as DNA: TGTGCCATTAGGGGGGCTGTTGACAATTCACCCCTCCACTTT.

This clonotype was detected a few times. V usage is TRBV5-5 and J usage is TRBJ2-7; 8 bases are a match to TRBD2. V was pared by 1 base and J by 3 bases, with 6 bases of the junction left unmatched. Per germline, CDR1 SGHKS and CDR2 YYEKEE (reference sequence). The CDR3 runs 15 residues. The CDR3 sequence is CASSLRGLDVYEQYF. The CDR3 region has the DNA TGTGCCAGCAGCTTGAGGGGACTAGATGTCTACGAGCAGTACTTC.

This clonotype has only a few counts. The chain recombines TRBV28 with TRBJ2-7; 10 bases map to TRBD2. Germline V gene data show CDR1 as MDHEN and CDR2 as SYDVKM. V trimming: 6 bases; J trimming: 3 bases; junction bases outside the gene matches: 8. The CDR3 spans 15 residues. CDR3 DNA: TGTGCCAGCAGACACGGACTAGCGGTGCACTACGAGCAGTACTTC. Protein sequence: CASRHGLAVHYEQYF.

Many counts were recorded for this clonotype. The chain is built from TRBV6-6 and TRBJ1-5; a possible D gene is TRBD1 (5 bases). The CDR3 runs to 16 residues. V dropped 2 bases and J dropped 4 bases, with 15 bases sitting between them. Germline CDR1 reads MNHNY; CDR2 reads SVGAGI (reference sequence). DNA of the CDR3: TGTGCCAGCAGTTACGCCCCCCGGGGCGGGAATCAGCCCCAGCATTTT. Its translation: CASSYAPRGGNQPQHF.

This clonotype has at least ten counts. The genes are TRBV10-2 and TRBJ2-3; TRBD2 aligns across 10 bases. Germline loops: CDR1 WSHSY, CDR2 SAAADI. This CDR3 is built from 14 residues. Trimming took 6 bases from V and 6 from J; bases not matched to a gene: 6. In DNA, the CDR3 is TGCGCCAGCAGGGAGCGGGGGGGCCTTGATACGCAGTATTTT. This translates into CASRERGGLDTQYF.

The V and J genes are TRBV11-2 and TRBJ2-7, with 7 bases that match TRBD1. The CDR3 spans 14 residues. The germline gives CDR1 SGHAT, CDR2 FQNNGV. Trimming took 5 bases from V and 3 from J; bases not matched to a gene: 7. The CDR3 region is CASSHLRTGYEQYF. The CDR3 DNA reads TGTGCCAGCAGCCACCTTCGGACAGGCTACGAGCAGTACTTC.

This clonotype was found many times. V gene TRBV7-2 combines with J gene TRBJ2-1; 9 bases are a match to TRBD1. The length of the CDR3 is 14 residues. The trim removed 5 bases at V and 7 bases at J, leaving 6 bases unmatched. Germline CDR1 is SGHTA and CDR2 is FQGNSA. The CDR3, as DNA: TGTGCCAGCAGCCCCGGGACAGGGCCAAATGAGCAGTTCTTC. Amino acids: CASSPGTGPNEQFF. Drawing the rest from reference TRBV7-2 and TRBJ2-1, the complete variable domain is GAGVSQSPSNKVTEKGKDVELRCDPISGHTALYWYRQSLGQGLEFLIYFQGNSAPDKSGLPSDRFSAERTGGSVSTLTIQRTQQEDSAVYLCASSPGTGPNEQFFGPGTRLTVL.

This clonotype was seen ten or more times. The chain has TRBV7-9 and TRBJ1-3, with D perhaps matching TRBD1 (6 bases). This CDR3 contains 15 residues. The V end was cut by 1 base, the J end by 4 bases, with 11 bases between. The germline gives CDR1 SEHNR, CDR2 FQNEAQ (reference sequence). CDR3 sequence reads: CASSLEAGVGNTIYF. CDR3 sequence (DNA): TGTGCCAGCAGCTTAGAGGCAGGGGTCGGAAACACCATATATTTT.

The CDR3 sequence is CASSTSGSLGNTIYF. The DNA for the CDR3 is TGCGCCAGCAGCACTTCAGGTTCTCTGGGAAACACCATATATTTT. The V and J genes are TRBV5-1 and TRBJ1-3; no clear D. The germline V and J ends were trimmed by 4 bases and 4 bases, with 15 bases remaining between them. The CDR3 length is 15 residues. Germline V gene lookup returns CDR1 SGHRS and CDR2 YFSETQ. Together with reference TRBV5-1 and TRBJ1-3, the CDR3 gives the full variable domain: KAGVTQTPRYLIKTRGQQVTLSCSPISGHRSVSWYQQTPGQGLQFLFEYFSETQRNKGNFPGRFSGRQFSNSRSEMNVSTLELGDSALYLCASSTSGSLGNTIYFGEGSWLTVV.